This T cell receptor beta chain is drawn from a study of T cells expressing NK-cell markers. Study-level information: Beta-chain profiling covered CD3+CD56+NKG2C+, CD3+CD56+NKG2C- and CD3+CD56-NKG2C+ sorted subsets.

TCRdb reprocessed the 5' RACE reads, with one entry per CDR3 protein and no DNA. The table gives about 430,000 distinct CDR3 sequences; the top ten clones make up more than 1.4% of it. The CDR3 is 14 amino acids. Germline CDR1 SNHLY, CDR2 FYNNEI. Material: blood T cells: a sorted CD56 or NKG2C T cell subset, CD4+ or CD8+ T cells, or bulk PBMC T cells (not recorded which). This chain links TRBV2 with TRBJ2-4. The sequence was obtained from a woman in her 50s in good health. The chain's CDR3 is CASSEGTLKNIQYF. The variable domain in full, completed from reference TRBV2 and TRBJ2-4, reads EPEVTQTPSHQVTQMGQEVILRCVPISNHLYFYWYRQILGQKVEFLVSFYNNEISEKSEIFDDQFSVERPDGSNFTLKIRSTKLEDSAMYFCASSEGTLKNIQYFGAGTRLSVL.